This record covers a single T cell receptor beta chain. The data stem from a study of blood T cell repertoires in COVID-19. Overall study context: Sites in the United States, Italy and Spain provided acute and convalescent COVID-19 samples.

Only in-frame clones appear in the TCRdb table, and some are missing; sequencing was by immunoSEQ multiplex PCR. The table shows about 24,000 clones, with 89% occurring only once. After removal of 3 bases from V and 4 bases from J, the junction contained 5 bases not matched to a gene. Germline V lookup: CDR1 LNHDA, CDR2 SQIVND (reference sequence). The CDR3 length is 14 residues. Sequenced: peripheral blood. The receptor was derived from a woman in her 70s with active COVID-19. The rearrangement joins TRBV19 to TRBJ1-2, with 7 bases matching TRBD1. DNA for the CDR3: TGTGCCAGTAGTATCGTCCAGGGGGGCTATGGCTACACCTTC. Protein product: CASSIVQGGYGYTF.